Below, 24 T cell receptor beta chains from the same sample are listed, as sequenced in a study of T-cell reconstitution after alpha-beta-depleted transplantation in children. A TCRbeta library incorporating unique molecular identifiers was prepared. TCRdb re-analysed the PCR reads in MiXCR, keeping a single row per CDR3 protein. Here the sample spans some 150,000 distinct CDR3 sequences, 8.5% to 10% being singletons. Material: PBMCs, mostly from graft donor cells, obtained 180 days after TCRalphabeta/CD19-depleted stem cell transplant. All receptors come from a female patient between 2 and 15 years old who had a stem cell transplant for congenital amegakaryocytic thrombocytopenia, so the T cells may come from the graft donor.

In its sample, this clonotype was seen a few times. Germline is not matched at one junction end, which may reflect a read error. The genes are TRBV7-9 and TRBJ2-3; tentatively, D is TRBD2 (6 bases). Germline V gene lookup returns CDR1 SEHNR and CDR2 FQNEAQ (reference sequence). The CDR3 sequence is 14 residues long. The CDR3 reads CASSAAGLTDAQYF. The CDR3 coding sequence is TGTGCCAGCAGCGCGGCGGGGCTCACAGATGCGCAGTATTTT.

This clonotype occurred a few times. The DNA of the CDR3 is TGCGCCAGCAGCCAAGATTGGGGACTAGCGCAAGAGACCCAGTACTTC. This translates into CASSQDWGLAQETQYF. The gene calls are TRBV4-1 and TRBJ2-5; TRBD2 agrees at 10 bases. Germline trimming cut 0 bases from V and 2 bases from J; bases unmatched to any gene: 3. The CDR3 consists of 16 residues. The germline gives CDR1 MGHRA, CDR2 YSYEKL.

The rearrangement joins TRBV10-3 to TRBJ2-2; D perhaps matches TRBD1 (5 bases). The CDR3 extends over 16 amino acids. Per the germline V gene, CDR1 is ENHRY and CDR2 is SYGVKD. The ends were cut back, 4 bases at V and 5 bases at J, with 17 bases in the middle. CDR3 sequence: CAISVPRAGRTGELFF. The CDR3 DNA reads as TGTGCCATCAGTGTGCCCCGGGCAGGGCGTACCGGGGAGCTGTTTTTT.

This clonotype was observed many times. This sequence joins TRBV12-3 or TRBV12-4 and TRBJ2-1, with TRBD2 matching over 14 bases. V gave up 0 bases and J gave up 12 bases; unmatched junction bases: 4. The CDR3 totals 15 residues. This CDR3 is CASSLAGLAGVGQFF. The DNA of the CDR3 is TGTGCCAGCAGTTTAGCGGGACTAGCGGGAGTTGGGCAGTTCTTC.

In its sample, this clonotype was seen many times. The chain combines TRBV12-3 or TRBV12-4 with TRBJ2-2; D could derive from TRBD1 or TRBD2 (5 bases each). This CDR3 is 14 amino acids long. V lost 6 bases and J 6 bases, leaving 14 bases between the germline ends. This CDR3 reads CASRSASRAGELFF. For the CDR3, the DNA is TGTGCCAGCAGGTCGGCTAGCAGGGCCGGGGAGCTGTTTTTT.

This clonotype was detected ten times or more. This chain connects TRBV14 to TRBJ2-3; D might be TRBD1 or TRBD2, each matching 5 bases. The length of the CDR3 is 17 residues. V gave up 1 base and J gave up 2 bases, with 16 bases separating them. Per the germline V gene, CDR1 is SGHDN and CDR2 is FVKESK. Written as DNA, the CDR3 is TGTGCCAGCAGCCAAGCCCGGTCCGGGACCTACACAGATACGCAGTATTTT. It codes for CASSQARSGTYTDTQYF.

With respect to this clonotype: This may be a read error, as it is one base from a much larger clone. The rearrangement joins TRBV28 to TRBJ2-2; TRBD1 is a possible D gene (8 bases). The CDR3 has 17 residues. Germline V CDR1 and CDR2: MDHEN, SYDVKM. The CDR3 DNA is TGTGCCAGCAGTTTATTCTCGGACAGGGACTATTCCGGGGTGCTGTTTTTT. Translating it yields CASSLFSDRDYSGVLFF.

The chain links TRBV25-1 to TRBJ2-1; the match to TRBD2 covers 7 bases. With 3 bases clipped from V and 6 bases from J, the junction kept 11 bases outside the gene matches. This CDR3 comprises 16 residues. Germline V gene lookup returns CDR1 MGHDK and CDR2 SYGVNS. CDR3 DNA: TGTGCCAGCAGTGACCCGGCGGCGGGAGATTTCAATGAGCAGTTCTTC. Protein: CASSDPAAGDFNEQFF.

The chain couples TRBV7-9 to TRBJ2-2; D might be TRBD1 (5 bases). Trimming pared 1 base from V and 4 bases from J, leaving 10 bases between. The CDR3 has 15 residues. Germline V gives CDR1 SEHNR, CDR2 FQNEAQ (reference sequence). The CDR3 DNA follows: TGTGCCAGCAGCTTAGGCCGGACACTCACCGGGGAGCTGTTTTTT. It translates to CASSLGRTLTGELFF.

This clonotype was picked up many times. This rearrangement joins TRBV7-8 to TRBJ2-6, with 8 bases aligning to TRBD1. Germline loops: CDR1 SGHVS, CDR2 FQNEAQ. V shed 2 bases and J 3 bases; nucleotides not matched to a gene: 9. The CDR3 spans 18 residues. CDR3 protein: CASSLWGTGSFGANVLTF. In DNA form, the CDR3 reads TGTGCCAGCAGCTTATGGGGGACAGGCAGCTTTGGGGCCAACGTCCTGACTTTC.

On this clonotype itself: Since a much larger clone is just one base distant, this may be a read error. This chain joins TRBV12-3 or TRBV12-4 and TRBJ1-1; 9 nucleotides line up with TRBD1. CDR3 length equals 16 residues. The CDR3 coding sequence is TGTGCCGGCAGTTTAGCGAGGGGACAGGGTAGCACTGAAGCTTTCTTT. It specifies CAGSLARGQGSTEAFF.

V usage is TRBV30 and J usage is TRBJ2-4; D ambiguous. This CDR3 contains 14 residues. Trimming shortened V by 2 bases and J by 0 bases, and 8 bases separated the two germline ends. Germline-derived CDR1 and CDR2 are GTSNPN and SVGIG (reference sequence). CDR3 amino acids: CAWSPGLAKNIQYF. The CDR3 DNA sequence: TGTGCCTGGAGTCCCGGTTTAGCCAAAAACATTCAGTACTTC. Full variable domain (outside the CDR3, taken from reference TRBV30 and TRBJ2-4): SQTIHQWPATLVQPVGSPLSLECTVEGTSNPNLYWYRQAAGRGLQLLFYSVGIGQISSEVPQNLSASRPQDRQFILSSKKLLLSDSGFYLCAWSPGLAKNIQYFGAGTRLSVL.

This clonotype came up many times. Written as DNA, the CDR3 is TGCGCCAGCAGCCTGGCGGGGTATAGCAATCAGCCCCAGCATTTT. Its protein product is CASSLAGYSNQPQHF. The chain combines TRBV5-1 with TRBJ1-5; D unresolved. CDR3 length: 15 amino acids. From germline, CDR1 is SGHRS and CDR2 YFSETQ. Trimming stripped 4 bases from V and 0 bases from J, with 11 bases between.

This clonotype was detected many times. The chain recombines TRBV5-1 with TRBJ2-7; no clear D gene. From germline, CDR1 is SGHRS and CDR2 YFSETQ. V lost 1 base and J lost 1, with 9 bases in between. This CDR3 is built from 14 residues. The CDR3 here is CASSLWPASYEQYF. CDR3 nucleotide sequence: TGCGCCAGCAGCTTGTGGCCTGCTTCCTACGAGCAGTACTTC.

The J gene is TRBJ2-1, the V gene TRBV20-1, with no clear D. Trimming stripped 6 bases from V and 5 bases from J, with 5 bases between. This CDR3 is built from 10 residues. Germline CDR1 reads DFQATT; CDR2 reads SNEGSKA (reference sequence). DNA of the CDR3: TGCAGTGCCAACCACAATGAGCAGTTCTTC. Its protein is CSANHNEQFF.

By proportion, this clonotype is medium-sized. The chain combines TRBV4-2 with TRBJ1-1; a possible D gene is TRBD1 (5 bases). With 0 bases removed from V and 11 bases from J, the gap between germline ends came to 19 bases. The length of the CDR3 is 15 residues. The V gene's germline CDR1 is LGHNA and CDR2 YNFKEQ. The CDR3 here is CASSQDLQVPRGAFF. Here the CDR3 DNA reads TGTGCCAGCAGCCAAGATCTTCAGGTTCCTCGGGGGGCTTTCTTT.

CDR3 DNA: TGCAGTGCTAGGGGGTTAGGCAGGGAGGGCAAAAACATTCAGTACTTC. Protein product: CSARGLGREGKNIQYF. The rearrangement links TRBV20-1 to TRBJ2-4; 7 nucleotides align to TRBD2. Per germline, CDR1 DFQATT and CDR2 SNEGSKA (reference sequence). V shed 3 bases, J shed 3 bases, and the junction held 11 bases outside the gene matches. There are 16 residues in the CDR3.

The chain uses TRBV5-6 and TRBJ1-5; D might be TRBD1 (5 bases). Germline V CDR1 and CDR2: SGHDT, YYEEEE. V was clipped by 4 bases and J by 6 bases, with 14 bases between them. The CDR3 consists of 14 residues. The CDR3 spells CASSPGGVCQPQHF. The CDR3, as DNA: TGTGCCAGCAGCCCCGGGGGGGTATGTCAGCCCCAGCATTTT.

This clonotype was recorded at least ten times. This chain uses TRBV28 with TRBJ1-1; a weak D match, TRBD1 (5 bases). V lost 4 bases and J lost 2, with 14 bases in between. CDR1 is MDHEN and CDR2 is SYDVKM in the germline V gene. The CDR3 is 15 residues long. CDR3 sequence reads: CASSSWTRSNTEAFF. The CDR3 nucleotides read TGTGCCAGCAGTTCCTGGACAAGGTCAAACACTGAAGCTTTCTTT.

The J gene is TRBJ2-1, the V gene TRBV7-8; D is uncertain. Germline V CDR1 and CDR2: SGHVS, FQNEAQ. V was clipped by 2 bases and J by 3 bases, with 11 bases between them. The CDR3 loop spans 15 amino acids. CDR3 protein: CASSLILSRYNEQFF. The DNA for the CDR3 is TGTGCCAGCAGCTTAATACTATCACGCTACAATGAGCAGTTCTTC.

This clonotype was counted many times. This sequence joins TRBV12-3 or TRBV12-4 and TRBJ1-6; tentatively, D is TRBD1 (5 bases). The CDR3 totals 15 residues. V was pared by 7 bases and J by 9 bases, with 19 bases between. This CDR3 is CASTPTAAGISPLHF. Written as DNA, the CDR3 is TGTGCCAGCACCCCGACAGCGGCTGGGATTTCACCCCTCCACTTT.

This clonotype has a count of ten or more. This chain joins TRBV19 and TRBJ2-5; 9 nucleotides line up with TRBD1. Germline lookup yields CDR1 LNHDA and CDR2 SQIVND (reference sequence). CDR3 length equals 16 residues. The V gene end was trimmed by 5 bases and the J gene end by 1 base; junction bases not matched to a gene: 8. The CDR3 DNA sequence: TGTGCCAGTAGTTCCCGACAGGGGGACACCCAAGAGACCCAGTACTTC. Translating it yields CASSSRQGDTQETQYF.

This clonotype was detected many times. The chain recombines TRBV29-1 with TRBJ2-4; D may be TRBD1 or TRBD2 (5 bases each). Between the trimmed V and J ends, which lost 3 bases and 8 bases, there was a span of 11 bases. Germline values: CDR1 SQVTM, CDR2 ANQGSEA. The CDR3 contains 12 residues. The CDR3, as DNA: TGCAGCGTTGAGGGGGTAGCAGACATTCAGTACTTC. Translating gives CSVEGVADIQYF.

Concerning this clonotype: Possible read error: a much larger clone is one base away. The V call is TRBV20-1, the J call TRBJ2-1, with a possible D match to TRBD2 (6 bases). The V gene's germline CDR1 is DFQATT and CDR2 SNEGSKA (reference sequence). The CDR3 contains 10 residues. In nucleotides, the CDR3 is TGCAGCCCTAGATACGGGGGGCAGTTCTTC. Translation gives CSPRYGGQFF.